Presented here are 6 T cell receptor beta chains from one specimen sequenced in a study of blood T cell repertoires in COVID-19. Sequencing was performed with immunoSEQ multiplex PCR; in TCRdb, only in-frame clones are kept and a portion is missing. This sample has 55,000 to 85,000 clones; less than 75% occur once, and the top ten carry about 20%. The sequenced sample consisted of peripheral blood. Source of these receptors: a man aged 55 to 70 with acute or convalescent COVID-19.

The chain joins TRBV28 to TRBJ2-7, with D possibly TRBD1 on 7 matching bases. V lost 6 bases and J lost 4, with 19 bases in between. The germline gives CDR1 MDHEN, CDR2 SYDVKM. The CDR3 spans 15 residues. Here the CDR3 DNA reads TGTGCCAGCAGCTCAACAGGGGAGGTTGGGTACGAGCAGTACTTC. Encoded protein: CASSSTGEVGYEQYF.

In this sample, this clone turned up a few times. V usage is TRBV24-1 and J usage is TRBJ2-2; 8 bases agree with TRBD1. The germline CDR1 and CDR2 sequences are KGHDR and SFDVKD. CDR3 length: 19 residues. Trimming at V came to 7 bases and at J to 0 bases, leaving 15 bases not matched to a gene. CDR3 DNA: TGTGCCACCAGAGGGGGAAAGTCCCGACAGGGGCCGAACACCGGGGAGCTGTTTTTT. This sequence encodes CATRGGKSRQGPNTGELFF.

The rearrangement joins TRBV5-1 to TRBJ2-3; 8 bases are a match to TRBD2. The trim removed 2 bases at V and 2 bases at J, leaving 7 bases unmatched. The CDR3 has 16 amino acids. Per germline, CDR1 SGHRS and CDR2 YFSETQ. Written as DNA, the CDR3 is TGCGCCAGCAGCTTCACGGGGGGGAGATTCACAGATACGCAGTATTTT. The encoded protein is CASSFTGGRFTDTQYF.

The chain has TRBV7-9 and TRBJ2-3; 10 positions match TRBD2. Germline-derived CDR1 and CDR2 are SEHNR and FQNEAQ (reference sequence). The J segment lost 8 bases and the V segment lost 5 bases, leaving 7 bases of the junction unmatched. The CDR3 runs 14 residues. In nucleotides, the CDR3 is TGTGCCAGCAGCCCGGGGACTAGCGCTTTTACGCAGTATTTT. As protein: CASSPGTSAFTQYF.

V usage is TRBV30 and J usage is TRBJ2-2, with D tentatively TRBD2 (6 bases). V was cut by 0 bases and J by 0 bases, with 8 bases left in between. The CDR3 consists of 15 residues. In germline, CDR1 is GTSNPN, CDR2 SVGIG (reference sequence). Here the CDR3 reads CAWSVPGANTGELFF. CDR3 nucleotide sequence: TGTGCCTGGAGTGTACCGGGGGCGAACACCGGGGAGCTGTTTTTT.

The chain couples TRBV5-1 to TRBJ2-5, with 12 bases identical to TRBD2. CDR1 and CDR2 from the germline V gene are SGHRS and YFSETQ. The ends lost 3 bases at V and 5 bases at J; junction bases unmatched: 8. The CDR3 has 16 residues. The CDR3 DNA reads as TGCGCCAGCAGCTCACCGACTAGCGGGGGCGGGGAGACCCAGTACTTC. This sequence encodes CASSSPTSGGGETQYF.